These 21 T cell receptor beta chains originate from one sample sequenced in a study of CD8 T cells in Susac syndrome. cDNA came from about 0.5 to 1 ug RNA primed by random hexamers. Via MiXCR, TCRdb re-called the immunoSEQ multiplex PCR reads, giving one row per CDR3 protein. The sample contains about 300,000 distinct CDR3 sequences, 70% to 90% of which appear only once. Sequencing used CD8+ T cells from PBMCs. Receptors originate from a human donor with multiple sclerosis.

The chain links TRBV29-1 to TRBJ1-1, with 7 bases lining up with TRBD1. CDR3 length: 14 residues. V lost 4 bases and J lost 6; bases outside the gene matches: 11. Germline CDR1 reads SQVTM; CDR2 reads ANQGSEA. In DNA form, the CDR3 reads TGCAGCGTTGGGGAAGGGGGCTTGGGGGCTGAAGCTTTCTTT. Protein: CSVGEGGLGAEAFF.

The chain is built from TRBV19 and TRBJ1-6, with D maybe TRBD1 (6 bases). V lost 9 bases and J lost 8, with 17 bases in between. Germline CDR1 reads LNHDA; CDR2 reads SQIVND (reference sequence). The CDR3 extends over 14 amino acids. The CDR3 sequence: CASRARRTDSPLHF. In nucleotides, the CDR3 is TGTGCCAGCCGGGCGAGACGGACAGATTCACCCCTCCACTTT.

The chain links TRBV2 to TRBJ2-3; D gene ambiguous. The CDR3 totals 11 residues. With 10 bases removed from V and 8 bases from J, the gap between germline ends came to 13 bases. Germline values: CDR1 SNHLY, CDR2 FYNNEI. The CDR3 reads CATQGLRTQYF. The CDR3 nucleotides read TGTGCCACCCAAGGGCTCCGTACGCAGTATTTT.

The chain couples TRBV10-3 to TRBJ2-7; D is undetermined. The CDR3 loop spans 16 amino acids. Germline loops: CDR1 ENHRY, CDR2 SYGVKD. The ends were cut back, 2 bases at V and 0 bases at J, with 14 bases in the middle. CDR3: CAISELDLTTSYEQYF. The CDR3 DNA reads as TGTGCCATCAGTGAGCTGGACCTAACCACCTCCTACGAGCAGTACTTC.

The chain has TRBV27 and TRBJ1-6; 7 nucleotides align to TRBD1. The CDR3 loop spans 16 amino acids. V shed 6 bases and J 7 bases; nucleotides not matched to a gene: 12. CDR1 is MNHEY, CDR2 SMNVEV, per germline (reference sequence). The CDR3 sequence is CASSNTRGDLNSPLHF. DNA for the CDR3: TGTGCCAGCAGCAACACCAGGGGGGACCTAAATTCACCCCTCCACTTT.

The rearrangement links TRBV10-3 to TRBJ1-2, with D perhaps matching TRBD1 (6 bases). V gave up 2 bases and J gave up 4 bases, with 14 bases separating them. CDR3 length equals 15 residues. Germline lookup yields CDR1 ENHRY and CDR2 SYGVKD. The CDR3 sequence: CAISEPDRLVYGYTF. CDR3 sequence (DNA): TGTGCCATCAGTGAGCCCGACAGGCTTGTCTATGGCTACACCTTC.

This clonotype was detected once. V gene TRBV7-2 combines with J gene TRBJ1-5; D is unresolved. Trimming took 5 bases from V and 1 from J, leaving 21 bases between them. The germline V gene encodes CDR1 SGHTA and CDR2 FQGNSA. The CDR3 runs to 18 residues. The CDR3 bases are TGTGCCAGCAGCCGAGGAGGGCGGCAAACTAGGAGCAATCAGCCCCAGCATTTT. It yields the protein CASSRGGRQTRSNQPQHF.

The chain carries TRBV20-1 and TRBJ2-7, with D possibly TRBD1 on 6 matching bases. The CDR3 length is 14 residues. Germline CDR1 reads DFQATT; CDR2 reads SNEGSKA (reference sequence). V lost 6 bases to trimming and J lost 0 bases, with 15 bases between them. For the CDR3, the DNA is TGCAGTGCGGAGGACAGCCCGAGCTCCTACGAGCAGTACTTC. This gives the protein CSAEDSPSSYEQYF.

This chain joins TRBV20-1 and TRBJ2-1; D not certain. V lost 0 bases and J 5 bases, leaving 5 bases between the germline ends. Germline CDR1 DFQATT, CDR2 SNEGSKA (reference sequence). The CDR3 totals 12 residues. The CDR3 DNA reads as TGCAGTGCTAGAGATATGGACAATGAGCAGTTCTTC. This sequence encodes CSARDMDNEQFF.

This clonotype was counted a few times. The chain links TRBV5-1 to TRBJ2-7; D might be TRBD1 (6 bases). This CDR3 is 14 amino acids long. Germline CDR1 and CDR2: SGHRS and YFSETQ. V was shortened by 3 bases and J by 5 bases, with 15 bases between the two germline ends. CDR3 sequence: CASSWKGGVHEQYF. The CDR3, as DNA: TGCGCCAGCAGCTGGAAAGGGGGAGTCCACGAGCAGTACTTC.

This chain connects TRBV18 to TRBJ2-1; no reliable D call. Between the trimmed V and J ends, which lost 1 base and 4 bases, there was a span of 8 bases. Per germline, CDR1 KGHSH and CDR2 LQKENI. This CDR3 contains 14 residues. This chain's CDR3 is CASSPLEGYNEQFF. For the CDR3, the DNA is TGTGCCAGCTCACCACTCGAAGGGTACAATGAGCAGTTCTTC. The entire variable domain, with the rest obtained from reference TRBV18 and TRBJ2-1, is as follows: NAGVMQNPRHLVRRRGQEARLRCSPMKGHSHVYWYRQLPEEGLKFMVYLQKENIIDESGMPKERFSAEFPKEGPSILRIQQVVRGDSAAYFCASSPLEGYNEQFFGPGTRLTVL.

The V and J genes are TRBV7-9 and TRBJ2-1; 8 positions match TRBD2. V lost 5 bases to trimming and J lost 8 bases; unmatched junction nucleotides: 11. Germline CDR1 and CDR2: SEHNR and FQNEAQ (reference sequence). This CDR3 has 15 residues. The CDR3 reads CASSPSGSYIDEQFF. CDR3 DNA: TGTGCCAGCAGCCCAAGCGGGAGTTATATCGATGAGCAGTTCTTC.

V and J are TRBV11-2 and TRBJ1-4; D is ambiguous. The CDR3 sequence is 13 residues long. Germline-derived CDR1 and CDR2 are SGHAT and FQNNGV. Trimming removed 3 bases at V and 8 bases at J, with 10 bases between. The CDR3, as DNA: TGTGCCAGCAGCTTCGACGGCCGAGAAAAACTGTTTTTT. Its translation is CASSFDGREKLFF.

The chain uses TRBV14 and TRBJ1-2, with D maybe TRBD1 (5 bases). The CDR3 runs to 12 residues. V lost 1 base and J lost 7, with 7 bases in between. The germline CDR1 and CDR2 sequences are SGHDN and FVKESK. The CDR3 DNA sequence: TGTGCCAGCAGCCAAGGGGGCGGTGGCTACACCTTC. This gives the protein CASSQGGGGYTF.

V and J are TRBV7-9 and TRBJ1-3; D gene unclear. The CDR3 is 12 residues long. Germline lookup yields CDR1 SEHNR and CDR2 FQNEAQ (reference sequence). Trimming left V 5 bases short and J 7 bases short, with 9 bases between. In DNA, the CDR3 is TGTGCCAGCAGCAGAACAGAGAACACCATATATTTT. Translated: CASSRTENTIYF.

The V call is TRBV10-3, the J call TRBJ2-7, with D possibly being TRBD2 (6 bases). This CDR3 contains 12 residues. V was pared by 9 bases and J by 0 bases, with 9 bases between. Per germline, CDR1 ENHRY and CDR2 SYGVKD. This chain's CDR3 is CAIGGTSYEQYF. CDR3 bases: TGTGCCATTGGCGGGACCTCCTACGAGCAGTACTTC.

The chain is built from TRBV11-2 and TRBJ2-7; the D is unclear. The V gene lost 6 bases and the J gene lost 0 bases, with 15 bases spanning the gap. There are 15 residues in the CDR3. Germline CDR1 is SGHAT and CDR2 is FQNNGV. The CDR3 loop is CASSHKPYSSYEQYF. DNA of the CDR3: TGTGCCAGCAGTCATAAACCGTACTCCTCCTACGAGCAGTACTTC.

The gene calls are TRBV6-5 and TRBJ1-2; D may be TRBD1 (5 bases). V was shortened by 3 bases and J by 6 bases, with 14 bases between the two germline ends. The CDR3 sequence is 14 residues long. Germline V gene data show CDR1 as MNHEY and CDR2 as SVGAGI. The DNA of the CDR3 is TGTGCCAGCAGTTATCGTGAGACAGTCGATGGCTACACCTTC. This gives the protein CASSYRETVDGYTF.

Here the CDR3 reads CAIIGWDTIYF. Here the CDR3 DNA reads TGTGCCATTATCGGGTGGGACACCATATATTTT. The V gene is TRBV6-1, the J gene TRBJ1-3; no reliable D call. The CDR3 has 11 amino acids. Germline values: CDR1 MNHNS, CDR2 SASEGT. Deletions cut 10 bases from V and 8 bases from J, with 12 bases between.

This clonotype was seen a few times. The chain is built from TRBV6-1 and TRBJ2-6; TRBD2 matches at 10 bases. V lost 5 bases to trimming and J lost 4 bases; unmatched junction nucleotides: 8. CDR3 length: 17 residues. Looked up from germline, CDR1 is MNHNS and CDR2 is SASEGT. The CDR3, as DNA: TGTGCCAGCAGTCCTAGCGGGAGTCCTACCGGGGCCAACGTCCTGACTTTC. It translates to CASSPSGSPTGANVLTF.

The chain links TRBV30 to TRBJ1-1; TRBD1 is a possible D gene (5 bases). V shed 7 bases and J shed 7 bases, with 25 bases lying between them. The germline gives CDR1 GTSNPN, CDR2 SVGIG (reference sequence). The CDR3 is made up of 15 amino acids. The CDR3 loop is CASTPRGVEVLEAFF. The CDR3 bases are TGTGCCTCCACGCCTCGAGGGGTGGAAGTTCTTGAAGCTTTCTTT.